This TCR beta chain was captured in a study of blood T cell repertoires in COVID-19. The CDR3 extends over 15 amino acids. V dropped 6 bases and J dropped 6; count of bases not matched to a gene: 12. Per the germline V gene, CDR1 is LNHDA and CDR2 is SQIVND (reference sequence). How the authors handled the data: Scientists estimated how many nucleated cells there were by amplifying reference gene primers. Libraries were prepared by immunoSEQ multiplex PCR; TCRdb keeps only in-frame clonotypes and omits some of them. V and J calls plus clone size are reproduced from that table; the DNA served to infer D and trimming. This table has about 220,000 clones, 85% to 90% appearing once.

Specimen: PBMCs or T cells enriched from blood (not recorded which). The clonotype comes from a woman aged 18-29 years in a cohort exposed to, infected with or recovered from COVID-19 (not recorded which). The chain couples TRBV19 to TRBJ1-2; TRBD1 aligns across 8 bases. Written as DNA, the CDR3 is TGTGCCAGTAGGCTATATGGGGACAGGAGGAATGGCTACACCTTC. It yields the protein CASRLYGDRRNGYTF. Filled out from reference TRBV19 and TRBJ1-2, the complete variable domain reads DGGITQSPKYLFRKEGQNVTLSCEQNLNHDAMYWYRQDPGQGLRLIYYSQIVNDFQKGDIAEGYSVSREKKESFPLTVTSAQKNPTAFYLCASRLYGDRRNGYTFGSGTRLTVV.